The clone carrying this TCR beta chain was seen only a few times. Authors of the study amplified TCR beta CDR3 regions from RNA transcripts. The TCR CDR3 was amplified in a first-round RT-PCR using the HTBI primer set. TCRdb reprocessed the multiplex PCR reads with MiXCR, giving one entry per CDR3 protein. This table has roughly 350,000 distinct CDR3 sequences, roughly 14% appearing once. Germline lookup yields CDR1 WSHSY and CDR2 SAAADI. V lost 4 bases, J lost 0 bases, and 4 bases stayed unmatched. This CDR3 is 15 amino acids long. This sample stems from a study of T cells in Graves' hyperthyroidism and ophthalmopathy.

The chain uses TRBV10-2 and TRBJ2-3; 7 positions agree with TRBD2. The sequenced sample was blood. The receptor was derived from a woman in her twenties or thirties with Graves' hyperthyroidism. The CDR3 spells CASSAAGLSTDTQYF. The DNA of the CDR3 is TGCGCCAGCAGTGCAGCGGGACTCAGCACAGATACGCAGTATTTT.